A single sample is the source of the 19 T cell receptor beta chains below, sequenced in a study of shared clonotypes between healthy human individuals. Produced via immunoSEQ multiplex PCR; TCRdb's table is partial and in-frame only. The repertoire includes 2 million to 2.5 million clones, under 95% of them detected once, and approximately 0.4% sits in the top ten. The sample was naive CD4+ T cells from PBMCs. Subset specified: CD45RA+ positively selected. The receptors were gathered from a man aged 18 to 29 in good health. Some clones in this sample may be carry-over from other donors' samples.

The chain couples TRBV2 to TRBJ2-7; unclear D gene. Trimming left V 3 bases short and J 2 bases short, with 8 bases between. The CDR3 contains 13 residues. Germline CDR1 reads SNHLY; CDR2 reads FYNNEI. The CDR3 nucleotides are TGTGCCAGCAGTGACAGGTCCGCCTACGAGCAGTACTTC. Amino acid sequence: CASSDRSAYEQYF. The variable domain in full, completed from reference TRBV2 and TRBJ2-7, reads EPEVTQTPSHQVTQMGQEVILRCVPISNHLYFYWYRQILGQKVEFLVSFYNNEISEKSEIFDDQFSVERPDGSNFTLKIRSTKLEDSAMYFCASSDRSAYEQYFGPGTRLTVT.

V gene TRBV5-4 combines with J gene TRBJ2-7, with 9 bases identical to TRBD2. This CDR3 comprises 14 residues. CDR1 and CDR2 (germline): SGHNT, YYREEE (reference sequence). Germline trimming cut 4 bases from V and 4 bases from J; bases unmatched to any gene: 6. The CDR3 region has the DNA TGTGCCAGCAGCCAAGCGGGAGGATTATACGAGCAGTACTTC. The encoded protein is CASSQAGGLYEQYF.

The rearrangement links TRBV18 to TRBJ2-1; 12 bases agree with TRBD2. The germline V gene has CDR1 KGHSH and CDR2 LQKENI. This CDR3 comprises 17 residues. Trimming took 3 bases from V and 3 from J; bases not matched to a gene: 6. CDR3 nucleotides: TGTGCCAGCTCACCCTGGACTAGCGGGATGAACTACAATGAGCAGTTCTTC. This codes for CASSPWTSGMNYNEQFF.

The gene calls are TRBV27 and TRBJ2-3; no clear D. CDR3 length: 15 residues. V was shortened by 6 bases and J by 0 bases, with 13 bases between the two germline ends. The germline CDR1 and CDR2 sequences are MNHEY and SMNVEV (reference sequence). The chain's CDR3 is CASSFSRYSTDTQYF. Here the CDR3 DNA reads TGTGCCAGCAGCTTTTCCAGATATAGCACAGATACGCAGTATTTT.

The V and J genes are TRBV7-7 and TRBJ2-7, with D uncertain. Trimming left V 5 bases short and J 4 bases short, with 9 bases between. Looked up from germline, CDR1 is SSHAT and CDR2 is FNYEAQ (reference sequence). The CDR3 is made up of 12 amino acids. The CDR3 bases are TGTGCCAGCAGCCACCTGGGTTACGAGCAGTACTTC. Translating it yields CASSHLGYEQYF.

Points on this clone: The sample holds other DNA sequences that translate to the same CDR3. The V gene is TRBV6-5, the J gene TRBJ1-1, with D perhaps TRBD1 (5 bases). Looked up from germline, CDR1 is MNHEY and CDR2 is SVGAGI. V was shortened by 2 bases and J by 1 base, with 8 bases between the two germline ends. The CDR3 has 14 amino acids. In DNA, the CDR3 is TGTGCCAGCAGTTACCGAACAGGGAACACTGAAGCTTTCTTT. Its translation: CASSYRTGNTEAFF.

The J gene is TRBJ2-5, the V gene TRBV5-8; a weak D match, TRBD2 (6 bases). V dropped 5 bases and J dropped 7 bases, with 18 bases sitting between them. The CDR3 runs to 14 residues. Germline V gene data show CDR1 as SGHTS and CDR2 as YDEGEE. The CDR3 region has the DNA TGTGCCAGCAGGGGGCGGGGCCTAAGATGGACCCAGTACTTC. This encodes CASRGRGLRWTQYF.

The chain joins TRBV5-1 to TRBJ2-5, with 9 bases fitting TRBD1. CDR3 length equals 15 residues. The junction had 4 bases not matched to a gene; V was cut back by 4 bases and J by 0 bases. CDR1 and CDR2 from the germline V gene are SGHRS and YFSETQ. In DNA form, the CDR3 reads TGCGCCAGCAGCACCCGGACAGGGGACCAAGAGACCCAGTACTTC. Translating it yields CASSTRTGDQETQYF.

There are a few counts of this clone. The chain couples TRBV29-1 to TRBJ1-1; D not certain. V lost 7 bases and J 0 bases, leaving 12 bases between the germline ends. This CDR3 contains 13 residues. Germline values: CDR1 SQVTM, CDR2 ANQGSEA. CDR3 in amino acids: CSALSPLNTEAFF. The CDR3 DNA is TGCAGCGCCCTAAGCCCCCTGAACACTGAAGCTTTCTTT.

The chain links TRBV6-5 to TRBJ2-7; D unclear. The V gene's germline CDR1 is MNHEY and CDR2 SVGAGI. The CDR3 has 11 residues. V dropped 2 bases and J dropped 10 bases, with 9 bases sitting between them. CDR3 DNA sequence: TGTGCCAGCAGTTACGCACAGCTCCAGTACTTC. Translating it yields CASSYAQLQYF.

The chain combines TRBV4-3 with TRBJ2-7; unclear D gene. The CDR3 consists of 13 residues. The germline V and J ends were trimmed by 4 bases and 1 base, with 8 bases remaining between them. Germline lookup yields CDR1 LGHNA and CDR2 YSLEER. CDR3 protein: CASSLTRSYEQYF. Written as DNA, the CDR3 is TGCGCCAGCAGCCTGACACGATCCTACGAGCAGTACTTC.

CDR3 DNA: TGTGCCAGCAGTGTCACTAGCGGGAGTGGGGGCTACGAGCAGTACTTC. Translated: CASSVTSGSGGYEQYF. This chain joins TRBV28 and TRBJ2-7, with 11 bases identical to TRBD2. CDR3 length: 16 amino acids. Germline assignment: CDR1 MDHEN and CDR2 SYDVKM. V shed 5 bases and J 3 bases; nucleotides not matched to a gene: 9.

V and J are TRBV2 and TRBJ2-7; 10 bases match TRBD2. From germline, CDR1 is SNHLY and CDR2 FYNNEI. This CDR3 is built from 17 residues. V was pared by 4 bases and J by 4 bases, with 13 bases of the junction left unmatched. In DNA form, the CDR3 reads TGTGCCAGCAGTGTATTTGGGGCTAGCGGGAGTTCGTACGAGCAGTACTTC. As protein: CASSVFGASGSSYEQYF.

The J gene is TRBJ2-7, the V gene TRBV9, with 9 nucleotides matching TRBD2. V was pared by 4 bases and J by 5 bases, with 13 bases of the junction left unmatched. Germline V gene sequence: CDR1 SGDLS, CDR2 YYNGEE. This CDR3 comprises 16 residues. CDR3 DNA: TGTGCCAGCAGCACCCGGGATAGCGGGAGTTCCCACGAGCAGTACTTC. It codes for CASSTRDSGSSHEQYF.

The genes are TRBV5-3 and TRBJ1-2, with D hard to call. TRBV5-3 is filed as an ORF, its function uncertain. The length of the CDR3 is 13 residues. The V end was cut by 0 bases, the J end by 7 bases, with 10 bases between. The CDR3 DNA reads as TGTGCCAGAAGCTTGGTTGGGGTCGGTGGCTACACCTTC. Protein: CARSLVGVGGYTF.

The V gene is TRBV7-2, the J gene TRBJ2-5, with 7 nucleotides matching TRBD1. Germline loops: CDR1 SGHTA, CDR2 FQGNSA. Trimming at V came to 5 bases and at J to 2 bases, leaving 5 bases not matched to a gene. This CDR3 comprises 14 residues. CDR3 loop: CASSTHRGQETQYF. CDR3 bases: TGTGCCAGCAGCACCCACAGGGGTCAAGAGACCCAGTACTTC.

On this clone: In the same sample, other DNA sequences code for this CDR3. The gene calls are TRBV7-9 and TRBJ2-6; D is perhaps TRBD2 (5 bases). V lost 5 bases, J lost 3 bases, and 8 bases lay in between. The CDR3 length is 14 residues. Germline V gene sequence: CDR1 SEHNR, CDR2 FQNEAQ (reference sequence). CDR3 in DNA: TGTGCCAGCAGCCGGGGAAGTGGGGCCAACGTCCTGACTTTC. Amino acid sequence: CASSRGSGANVLTF.

This clone was counted a single time. The rearrangement uses TRBV19 and TRBJ1-5; 8 bases fit TRBD1. The V segment lost 0 bases and the J segment 7 bases; nucleotides outside the gene matches: 17. From germline, CDR1 is LNHDA and CDR2 SQIVND (reference sequence). The CDR3 consists of 19 residues. The CDR3 bases are TGTGCCAGTAGTATAGAACGGGACAGGAGGACCCCCTGGGGGCAGCCCCAGCATTTT. Protein product: CASSIERDRRTPWGQPQHF.

The J gene is TRBJ1-5, the V gene TRBV6-6; possible D gene TRBD1, 5 bases. Germline CDR1 and CDR2: MNHNY and SVGAGI (reference sequence). The CDR3 extends over 16 amino acids. Trimming shortened V by 4 bases and J by 0 bases, and 13 bases separated the two germline ends. CDR3 region: CASSSFQGYSNQPQHF. The CDR3 DNA follows: TGTGCCAGCAGTTCATTTCAGGGCTATAGCAATCAGCCCCAGCATTTT.